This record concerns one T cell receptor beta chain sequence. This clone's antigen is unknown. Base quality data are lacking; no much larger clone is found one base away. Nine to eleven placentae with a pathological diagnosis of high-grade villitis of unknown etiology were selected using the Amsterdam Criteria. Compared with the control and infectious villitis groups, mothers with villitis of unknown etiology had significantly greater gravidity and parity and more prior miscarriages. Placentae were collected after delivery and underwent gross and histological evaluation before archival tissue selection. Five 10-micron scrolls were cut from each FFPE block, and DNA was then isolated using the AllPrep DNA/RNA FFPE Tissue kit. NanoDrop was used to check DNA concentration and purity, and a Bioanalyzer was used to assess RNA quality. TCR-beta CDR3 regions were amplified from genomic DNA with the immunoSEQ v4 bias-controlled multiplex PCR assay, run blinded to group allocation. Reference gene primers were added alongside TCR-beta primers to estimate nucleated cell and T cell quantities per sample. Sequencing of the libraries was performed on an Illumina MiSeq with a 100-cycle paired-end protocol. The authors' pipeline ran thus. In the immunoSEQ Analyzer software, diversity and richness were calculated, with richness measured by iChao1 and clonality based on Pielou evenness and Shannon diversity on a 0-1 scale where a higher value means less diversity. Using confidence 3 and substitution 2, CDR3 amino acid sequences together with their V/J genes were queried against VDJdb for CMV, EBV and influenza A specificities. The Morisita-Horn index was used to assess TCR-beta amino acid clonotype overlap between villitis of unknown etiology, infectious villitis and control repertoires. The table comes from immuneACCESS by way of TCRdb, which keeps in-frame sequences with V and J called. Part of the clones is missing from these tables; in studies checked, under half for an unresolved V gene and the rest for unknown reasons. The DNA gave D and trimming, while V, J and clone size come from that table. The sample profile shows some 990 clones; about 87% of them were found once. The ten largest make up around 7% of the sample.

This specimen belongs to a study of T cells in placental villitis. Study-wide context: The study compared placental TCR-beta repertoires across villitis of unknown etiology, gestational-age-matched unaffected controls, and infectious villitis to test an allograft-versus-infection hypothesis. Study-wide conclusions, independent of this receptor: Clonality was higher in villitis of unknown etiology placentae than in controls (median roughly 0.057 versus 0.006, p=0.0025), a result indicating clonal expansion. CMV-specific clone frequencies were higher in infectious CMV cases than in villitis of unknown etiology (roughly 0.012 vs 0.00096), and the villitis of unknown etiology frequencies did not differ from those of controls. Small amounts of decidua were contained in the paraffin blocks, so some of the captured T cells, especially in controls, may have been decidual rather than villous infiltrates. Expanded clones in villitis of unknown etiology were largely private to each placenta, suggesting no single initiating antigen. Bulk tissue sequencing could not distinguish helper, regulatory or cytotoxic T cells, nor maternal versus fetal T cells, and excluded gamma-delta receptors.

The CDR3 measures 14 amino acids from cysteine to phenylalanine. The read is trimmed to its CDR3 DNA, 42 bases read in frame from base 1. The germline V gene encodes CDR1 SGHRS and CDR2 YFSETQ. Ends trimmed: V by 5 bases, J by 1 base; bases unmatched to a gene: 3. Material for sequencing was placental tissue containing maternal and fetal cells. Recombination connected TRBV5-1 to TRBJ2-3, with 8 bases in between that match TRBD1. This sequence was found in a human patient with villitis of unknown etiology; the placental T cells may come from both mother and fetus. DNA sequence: TGCGCCAGCAGGCAGGGGGCGCGCACAGATACGCAGTATTTT. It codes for CASRQGARTDTQYF.